This T cell receptor (beta chain) emerged from a study of OX40 agonist ivuxolimab in advanced cancers. Study-wide background: The diagnoses of dose-escalation patients were hepatocellular carcinoma, melanoma, renal cell or head and neck cancer.

The method was immunoSEQ multiplex PCR; TCRdb's version includes in-frame clones alone and lacks a portion of them. The profile shows more than 45,000 clones, approximately 86% of them singletons. Per the germline V gene, CDR1 is SGHRS and CDR2 is YFSETQ. V dropped 3 bases and J dropped 0; count of bases not matched to a gene: 2. This CDR3 comprises 14 residues. This clone occurred a few times. Its antigen is unidentified. The sample contains more than one DNA sequence encoding this CDR3. Study-wide findings and caveats: CD8+ T cells showed, on average, more clonal expansion than CD4+ cells. The specificity for antigen of the expanded peripheral T cells was not determined. At doses 0.1 to 3.0 mg/kg, CD4+ and CD8+ clones expanded.

The gene calls are TRBV5-1 and TRBJ2-7, with 8 positions matching TRBD1. The sequencing used CD4+ or CD8+ T cells sorted from blood, collected in a trial of the OX40 agonist ivuxolimab. The clonotype originates from an adult with an advanced solid tumor such as melanoma, head and neck, liver or kidney cancer. The DNA for the CDR3 is TGCGCCAGCAGCTATGGGACAGGCTCCTACGAGCAGTACTTC. It is translated as CASSYGTGSYEQYF.